This T cell receptor beta chain emerged from a study of blood T cells in healthy people across ages. Study findings and constraints: It was found that TCR beta diversity correlated strongly with the percentage of naive T cells.

About this clonotype: The antigen remains unidentified.

The CDR3 runs to 12 residues. The V end was cut by 8 bases, the J end by 6 bases, with 13 bases between. Germline CDR1 reads SNHLY; CDR2 reads FYNNEI. Each sample yielded at least 7 million isolated PBMCs. Samples each yielded at least 5.5 micrograms of total RNA. Primers used in a second PCR of roughly 6 to 11 cycles were a sample-barcoded 5' primer and a J-beta primer mix. All cDNA molecules were each tagged by a template-switch adaptor with 12 random nucleotides. In TCRdb, the 5' RACE reads were re-called with MiXCR into one record per CDR3 protein. The sample lists approximately 1,000,000 distinct CDR3 sequences; around two fifths were seen once.

Sequencing used blood. The chain links TRBV2 to TRBJ1-2, with D hard to call. The TCR originated in a man aged 18-30 years in good health. The CDR3, as DNA: TGTGCCAGCGCACAGAGGAACGATGGCTACACCTTC. Amino acid sequence: CASAQRNDGYTF. Looking up the rest from reference TRBV2 and TRBJ1-2 gives the full variable domain: EPEVTQTPSHQVTQMGQEVILRCVPISNHLYFYWYRQILGQKVEFLVSFYNNEISEKSEIFDDQFSVERPDGSNFTLKIRSTKLEDSAMYFCASAQRNDGYTFGSGTRLTVV.